Given below is one T cell receptor beta chain in context. The CDR3 spans 16 residues. Germline-derived CDR1 and CDR2 are SGHRS and YFSETQ. J was trimmed by 5 bases and V by 4 bases; bases with no gene match: 13. This specimen comes from a study of blood T cell repertoires in COVID-19. Whole-study context: Samples representing acute and convalescent COVID-19 were sourced from the United States, Italy and Spain. T cells, B-cell-depleted T cells, or PBMCs provided the cDNA or gDNA that served as material.

Authors' processing steps: Using reference gene primer amplification, nucleated cell counts were estimated. Sequencing was performed with immunoSEQ multiplex PCR; in TCRdb, only in-frame clones are kept and a portion is missing. For V, J and clone size, that table is used; D and trimming come from the DNA. The repertoire holds 110,000 to 150,000 clones, with approximately 84% as singletons. The chain couples TRBV5-1 to TRBJ2-5, with 8 positions matching TRBD1. The sequence derives from a human donor in a cohort sampled during active COVID-19. The sequencing sample was made of peripheral blood. Here the CDR3 reads CASSGGQANPGETQYF. The DNA of the CDR3 is TGCGCCAGCAGCGGGGGACAGGCCAACCCGGGGGAGACCCAGTACTTC.